Listed here is a single TCR beta chain. This sample was taken from a study of blood T cell repertoires in COVID-19. In the study overall: Specimens from acute and convalescent COVID-19 originated in the United States, Italy and Spain.

Trimming left V 5 bases short and J 3 bases short, with 10 bases between. The CDR3 is 13 amino acids. From germline, CDR1 is MNHEY and CDR2 SVGAGI. Libraries were prepared by immunoSEQ multiplex PCR; TCRdb keeps only in-frame clonotypes and omits some of them. The sample holds nearly 100,000 clones; about four fifths are singletons and the top ten take 17%. This receptor was identified in a woman aged 55-69 years with acute or convalescent COVID-19. The sample was peripheral blood. The chain recombines TRBV6-5 with TRBJ1-1, with D perhaps matching TRBD1 (5 bases). CDR3 amino acids: CASSRTGDTEAFF. DNA for the CDR3: TGTGCCAGCAGTCGTACAGGAGACACTGAAGCTTTCTTT.